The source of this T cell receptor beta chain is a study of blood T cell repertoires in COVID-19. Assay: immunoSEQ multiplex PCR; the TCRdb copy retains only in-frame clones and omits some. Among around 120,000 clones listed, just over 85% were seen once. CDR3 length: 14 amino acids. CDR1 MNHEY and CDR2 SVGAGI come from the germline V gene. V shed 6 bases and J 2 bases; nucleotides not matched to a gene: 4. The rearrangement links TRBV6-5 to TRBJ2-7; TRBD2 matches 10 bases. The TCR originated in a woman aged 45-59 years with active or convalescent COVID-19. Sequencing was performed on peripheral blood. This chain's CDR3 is CASRDGLAAYEQYF. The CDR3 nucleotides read TGTGCCAGCAGAGATGGACTAGCGGCCTACGAGCAGTACTTC.